This TCR beta chain is from a study of T-cell memory formation after mild COVID-19 (dated by TCRdb to 2020 to 2022). Looking at the study overall: TCR sequence clusters from the two donors were largely donor specific. The cohort comprised two young, previously healthy adult volunteers, one female and one male. In two donors, T-cell clones that expanded and contracted after mild COVID-19 were followed by sequencing TCRalpha and TCRbeta repertoires longitudinally.

Broader findings and caveats from the paper: Contracting CD4+ clones turned up mainly in the CM and EM memory subsets, whereas EMRA was where CD8+ clones were enriched. Some responding clones were detected in pre-infection memory, which suggested that pre-existing cross-reactive memory T cells had joined the SARS-CoV-2 response. Only a couple of mild cases were covered in the study, and larger cohorts including severe cases with pre-infection samples were considered necessary. The second-wave clones that peaked on day 37 were not confirmed to be SARS-CoV-2 specific. From day 15 to 85, contracting clones showed balanced CD4/CD8 phenotypes, whereas a second wave of clones that expanded from day 15 to 37 leaned towards CD4+.

This clonotype was seen only a few times. Its antigen specificity is not known. At one end, the junction sequence differs from germline, possibly due to a read error. The germline V gene specifies KGHDR as CDR1 and SFDVKD as CDR2. CDR3 length: 11 amino acids, cysteine to phenylalanine. Of the read, only the CDR3 DNA is kept; its 33 bases are in frame from base 1. Ficoll-Paque density gradient centrifugation was the method used to isolate PBMCs. The listed sequencing device is Illumina NovaSeq 6000. Using 5'RACE with constant-segment primers, TCRalpha and TCRbeta cDNA libraries were constructed, with sample barcodes and unique molecular identifiers added in the process. RNA was extracted from every sample with Trizol reagent. Amplification of the libraries took two PCR steps, and the second step added a second sample barcode plus Illumina TruSeq adapters. Sequencing of the libraries was done on an Illumina NovaSeq, producing 2 x 150 bp paired-end reads. The original methods were these. The reads were demultiplexed and collapsed into UMI-guided consensus sequences using migec v1.2.7. Using mixcr v2.1.11, UMI consensuses were aligned to TRA and TRB V and J templates and then assembled into clonotypes. Clonotypes were classified as expanded or contracted when called significant by both edgeR and NoisET, with noise models trained on biological replicates. edgeR calls used a false discovery rate-adjusted p below 0.01 and a log2 fold-change threshold of 1. As an exploratory analysis of dynamics, max-normalized trajectories of the 1000 most abundant clonotypes were examined with PCA combined with hierarchical clustering. The CD4 or CD8 phenotype of responding clones was assigned using the separately sequenced CD4+ and CD8+ repertoires. TCRdb trimmed the raw reads at Q25, called clones with MiXCR and kept productive beta chains. Each entry is one CDR3 protein sequence, shown with its most common DNA and genes. The V and J calls were determined by TCRdb, not by the authors. For this sample the table gives fewer than 700,000 distinct CDR3 sequences, of which more than 15% were detected only once. Clones ranked in the top ten supply around 12% of the sample.

The sequence links TRBV24-1 to TRBJ2-7, with no confidently assigned D gene. The sequencing sample was made of PBMCs or a T cell subset sorted from them (not recorded which). The receptor was isolated from an adult woman who had mild COVID-19 (a few samples of this study predate the infection). The sample titles of this study are shuffled in the database, so cell type and time point are left out; the donor was told from shared clones. The CDR3 amino acid sequence is: CATSDSVKRHF. Here is the DNA: TGTGCCACCAGTGATTCCGTTAAGCGTCACTTC.